This T cell receptor beta chain was observed in a study of blood T cell repertoires in COVID-19. As for the study in general: Sites across the United States, Italy and Spain contributed samples from acute and convalescent COVID-19.

Data came from immunoSEQ multiplex PCR; TCRdb stores just in-frame clones and leaves some out. Among more than 250,000 clones listed, 87% were seen once. Individuals drawn from under 30 US areas were about 18 to 95 years old. Participants' own reports of clinical history determined their cohort assignment. This CDR3 is 15 amino acids long. CDR1 and CDR2 from the germline V gene are SGDLS and YYNGEE. Unmatched junction bases numbered 9, after V lost 3 bases and J lost 7 bases. This TCR was sampled from a woman aged 25 to 39 who had recovered from COVID-19. The chain has TRBV9 and TRBJ1-2, with 10 nucleotides matching TRBD1. Sequenced input: PBMCs or T cells enriched from blood (not recorded which). The CDR3 protein is CASSGPGQGVGGYTF. The CDR3, as DNA: TGTGCCAGCAGCGGTCCCGGACAGGGGGTTGGTGGCTACACCTTC.